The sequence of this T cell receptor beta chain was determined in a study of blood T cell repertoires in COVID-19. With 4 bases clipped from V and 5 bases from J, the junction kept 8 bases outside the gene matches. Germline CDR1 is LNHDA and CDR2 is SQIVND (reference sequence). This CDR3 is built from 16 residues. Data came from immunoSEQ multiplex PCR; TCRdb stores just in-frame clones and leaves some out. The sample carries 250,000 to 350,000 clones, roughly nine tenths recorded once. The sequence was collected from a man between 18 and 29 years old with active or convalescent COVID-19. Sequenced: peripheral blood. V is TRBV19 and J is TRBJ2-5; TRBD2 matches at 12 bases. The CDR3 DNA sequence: TGTGCCAGTAGTAGACTACTAGCGGGGGGAAGGGAGACCCAGTACTTC. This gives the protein CASSRLLAGGRETQYF.